This TCR beta chain was identified during a study of beta chain features in type 1 diabetes. Study-wide points: A definitive answer on HLA type influencing TCRB rearrangement was not reached here. Cells that show high TCR expression could be over-represented by cDNA sequencing. Insertions were fewer and deletions more numerous at VDJ junctions in type 1 diabetes patients.

The entirety of the isolated RNA underwent reverse transcription, so expressed TCRB transcripts were sequenced. The protocol was immunoSEQ multiplex PCR, while the TCRdb copy is restricted to in-frame clones and leaves out a portion. The sample has 400,000 to 550,000 clones; 10% to 12% are singletons. In its sample, this clone was seen once. What it binds is unknown. Per germline, CDR1 MNHNY and CDR2 SVGAGI (reference sequence). The ends were cut back, 4 bases at V and 2 bases at J, with 8 bases in the middle. This CDR3 is built from 13 residues. This TCR was sampled from a young woman in good health. Sequencing input: naive CD4+ T cells from blood. The chain has TRBV6-6 and TRBJ1-2; tentatively, D is TRBD1 (5 bases). CDR3 region: CASSSGKNYGYTF. The CDR3 bases are TGTGCCAGCAGTTCAGGGAAGAACTATGGCTACACCTTC.